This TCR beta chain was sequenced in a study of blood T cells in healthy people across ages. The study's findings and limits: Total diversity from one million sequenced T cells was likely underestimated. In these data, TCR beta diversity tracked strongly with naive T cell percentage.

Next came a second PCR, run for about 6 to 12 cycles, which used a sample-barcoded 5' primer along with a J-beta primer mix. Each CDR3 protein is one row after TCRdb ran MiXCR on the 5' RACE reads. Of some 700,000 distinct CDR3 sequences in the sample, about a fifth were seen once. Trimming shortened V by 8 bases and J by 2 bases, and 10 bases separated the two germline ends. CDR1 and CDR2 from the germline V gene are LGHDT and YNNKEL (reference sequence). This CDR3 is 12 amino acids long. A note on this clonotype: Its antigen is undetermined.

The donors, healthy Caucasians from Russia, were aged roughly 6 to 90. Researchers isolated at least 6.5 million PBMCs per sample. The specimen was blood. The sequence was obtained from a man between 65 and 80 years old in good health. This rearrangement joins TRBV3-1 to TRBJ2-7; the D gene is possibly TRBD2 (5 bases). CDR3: CASSHGAYEQYV. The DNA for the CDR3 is TGTGCCAGCTCCCACGGGGCCTACGAGCAGTACGTC.